The rows below give T cell receptor beta chains drawn from one sample of a study of T cell repertoires and leukemia-associated antigens. Each CDR3 protein is one row after TCRdb ran MiXCR on the 5' RACE reads. The sample records 9,700 or so distinct CDR3 sequences, 43% being singletons. These receptors have no identified antigens. The sequencing input was CD3+ T cells sorted from blood and cultured. Receptors originate from a female donor in good health. The CDR3 runs from the conserved cysteine through the conserved F or W. Fields, in order: clone size, D gene, J gene, V gene, CDR3 DNA, CDR3 protein. D genes are given only for firm matches. The size entry is marked missing in some rows and otherwise reads once, few, many or a size class.

medium-sized,NA,TRBJ2-2,TRBV4-1,TGCGCCAGCAGCCGAGTTCCCCTCAACACCGGGGAGCTGTTTTTT,CASSRVPLNTGELFF
NA,NA,TRBJ2-1,TRBV21-1,TGTGCCAGCAGCAAAGAAATGGGACACCTCTACAATGAGCAGTTCTTC,CASSKEMGHLYNEQFF
few,NA,TRBJ1-4,TRBV7-9,TGTGCCAGCAGCTTAGATTCGGGGAATGAAAAACTGTTTTTT,CASSLDSGNEKLFF
NA,TRBD1,TRBJ2-1,TRBV20-1,TGCAGTGCTAGAGAGAGCGCAGGGAACAGGGGTGACAATGAGCAGTTCTTC,CSARESAGNRGDNEQFF
medium-sized,NA,TRBJ2-2,TRBV5-1,TGCGCCAGCAGCTTCCTCGGGTCTAACACCGGGGAGCTGTTTTTT,CASSFLGSNTGELFF
many,TRBD2,TRBJ2-1,TRBV5-1,TGCGCCAGCAGCGACGGGACTATTCCCAATGAGCAGTTCTTC,CASSDGTIPNEQFF
NA,NA,TRBJ2-3,TRBV7-2,TGTGCCAGTAAACGGCCGACGGCAGATACGCAGTATTTT,CASKRPTADTQYF
NA,NA,TRBJ1-2,TRBV28,TGTGCCAGCAGTCCCTTGCCGACCCAAGCTGGTGGCTACACCTTC,CASSPLPTQAGGYTF
few,NA,TRBJ2-1,TRBV13,TGTGCCAGCAGCTTAGGCCCGGGTGGGAATGAGCAGTTCTTC,CASSLGPGGNEQFF
NA,NA,TRBJ2-1,TRBV12-3/TRBV12-4,TGTGCCAGCAGTTTTAGTGGGGTCAATGAGCAGTTCTTC,CASSFSGVNEQFF
NA,NA,TRBJ2-1,TRBV4-1,TGCGCCAGCAGCCAAGATATGGTGACCTCAAGAGAGCAGTTCTTC,CASSQDMVTSREQFF
medium-sized,TRBD2,TRBJ2-1,TRBV11-1,TGTGCCAGCACCATCGGACTAGCGGGAGTGTCTTACAATGAGCAGTTCTTC,CASTIGLAGVSYNEQFF
NA,TRBD1,TRBJ2-7,TRBV9,TGTGCCAGCAGCGTAGGAGAGGGACAGGGAATCTACGAGCAGTACTTC,CASSVGEGQGIYEQYF
few,TRBD1,TRBJ2-2,TRBV4-3,TGCGCCAGCAGCCGACAGGGTTTGGCCGGGGAGCTGTTTTTT,CASSRQGLAGELFF
few,TRBD1,TRBJ2-7,TRBV7-2,TGTGCCAGCAGCCTCGGACAGGGGAACTTCTACGAGCAGTACTTC,CASSLGQGNFYEQYF
NA,NA,TRBJ2-1,TRBV5-1,TGCGCCAGCAAAAGCGGGAATGAGCAGTTCTTC,CASKSGNEQFF
medium-sized,NA,TRBJ2-7,TRBV29-1,TGCAGCGTTGCCAACCCTCCTGTCGAGCAGTACTTC,CSVANPPVEQYF
NA,NA,TRBJ2-1,TRBV20-1,TGCAGTGCCGATCCCGGGAACCCCGAGCAGTTCTTC,CSADPGNPEQFF
medium-sized,TRBD1,TRBJ2-1,TRBV5-1,TGCGCCAGCAGCGGAGAACAGGGGGCGAGATCTAATGAGCAGTTCTTC,CASSGEQGARSNEQFF
NA,NA,TRBJ1-1,TRBV23-1,TGCACCAGCAGTCAATCGCTGAACACTGAGGCTTTCTTT,CTSSQSLNTEAFF
NA,NA,TRBJ1-1,TRBV5-1,TGCGCCAGTAGGCGGGACGAGAACACTGAAGCTTTCTTT,CASRRDENTEAFF
few,NA,TRBJ1-1,TRBV5-1,TGCGCCAGCAGCTTGGGGGGCGCTGGCACTGAAGCTTTCTTT,CASSLGGAGTEAFF
once,NA,TRBJ2-5,TRBV20-1,TGCAGTGCTAGAAGAGGGGGGTCGAGTGAGACCCAGTACTTC,CSARRGGSSETQYF
few,TRBD2,TRBJ2-2,TRBV4-2,TGTGCCAGCAGCCAAGGAGCGGGAGAGGCCGGGGAGCTGTTTTTT,CASSQGAGEAGELFF
NA,TRBD2,TRBJ2-7,TRBV4-2,TGTGCCAGCAGCCAAGACCTGCCCGGACTAGCCTCCTACGAGCAGTACTTC,CASSQDLPGLASYEQYF